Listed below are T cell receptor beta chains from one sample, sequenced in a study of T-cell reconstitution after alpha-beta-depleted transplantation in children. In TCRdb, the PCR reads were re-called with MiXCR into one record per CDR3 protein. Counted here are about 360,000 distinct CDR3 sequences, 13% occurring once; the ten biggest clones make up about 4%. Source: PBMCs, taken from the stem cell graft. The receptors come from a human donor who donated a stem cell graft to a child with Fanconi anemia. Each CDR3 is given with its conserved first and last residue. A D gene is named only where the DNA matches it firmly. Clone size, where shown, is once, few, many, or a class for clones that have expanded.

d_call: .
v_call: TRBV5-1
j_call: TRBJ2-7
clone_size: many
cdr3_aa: CASSLRVNEQYF
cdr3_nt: TGCGCCAGCAGCTTGAGAGTCAACGAGCAGTACTTC

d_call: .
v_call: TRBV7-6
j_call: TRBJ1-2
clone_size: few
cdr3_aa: CASSVLQTPLYGYTF
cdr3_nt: TGTGCCAGCAGCGTCCTTCAGACCCCCCTCTATGGCTACACCTTC

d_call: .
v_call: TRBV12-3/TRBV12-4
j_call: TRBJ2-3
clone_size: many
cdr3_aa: CASSFSRGTDTQYF
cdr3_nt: TGTGCCAGCAGTTTTTCGCGGGGCACAGATACGCAGTATTTT

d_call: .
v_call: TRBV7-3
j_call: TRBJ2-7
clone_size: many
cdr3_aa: CASSLRGSGEQYF
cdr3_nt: TGTGCCAGCAGCCTGAGGGGGTCGGGGGAGCAGTACTTC

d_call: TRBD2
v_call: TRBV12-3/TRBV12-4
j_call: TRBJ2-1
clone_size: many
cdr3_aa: CASYHYGAGEDNEQFF
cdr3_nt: TGTGCCAGCTATCATTACGGAGCGGGGGAGGACAATGAGCAGTTCTTC

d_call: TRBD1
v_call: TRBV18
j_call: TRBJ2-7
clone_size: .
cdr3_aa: CASSEYYRDRYYEQYF
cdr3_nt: TGTGCCAGCTCGGAGTACTACCGGGACAGATACTACGAGCAGTACTTC

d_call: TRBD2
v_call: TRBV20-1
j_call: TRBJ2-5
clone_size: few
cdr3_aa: CSASGGGGQETQYF
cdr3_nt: TGCAGTGCTAGCGGGGGGGGAGGCCAAGAGACCCAGTACTTC

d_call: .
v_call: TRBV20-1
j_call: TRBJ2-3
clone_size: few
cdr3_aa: CSARLTNPSTDTQYF
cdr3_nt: TGCAGTGCTAGGCTAACTAACCCAAGCACAGATACGCAGTATTTT

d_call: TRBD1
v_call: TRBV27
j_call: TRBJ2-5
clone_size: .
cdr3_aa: CASSFLGQGGETQYF
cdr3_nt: TGTGCCAGCAGTTTCCTGGGACAGGGCGGGGAGACCCAGTACTTC

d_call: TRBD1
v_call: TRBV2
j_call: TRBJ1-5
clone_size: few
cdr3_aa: CASSRDRVGNQPQHF
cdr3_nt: TGTGCCAGCAGTCGCGACAGGGTCGGGAATCAGCCCCAGCATTTT

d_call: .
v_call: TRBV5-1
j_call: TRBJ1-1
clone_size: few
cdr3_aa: CASSWTDRSEAFF
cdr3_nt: TGCGCCAGCAGCTGGACCGACCGGTCTGAAGCTTTCTTT

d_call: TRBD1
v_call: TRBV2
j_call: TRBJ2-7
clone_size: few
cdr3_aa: CASRYGTAYEQYF
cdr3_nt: TGTGCCAGCAGATACGGGACAGCCTACGAGCAGTACTTC

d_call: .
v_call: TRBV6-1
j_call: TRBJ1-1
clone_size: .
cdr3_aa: CASSAAGPHMNTEAFF
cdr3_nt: TGTGCCAGCAGTGCGGCAGGACCACACATGAACACTGAAGCTTTCTTT

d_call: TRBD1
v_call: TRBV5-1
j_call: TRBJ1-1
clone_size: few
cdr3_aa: CASSFEPGQGLTAFF
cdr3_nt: TGCGCCAGCAGCTTCGAACCGGGACAGGGATTGACGGCTTTCTTT

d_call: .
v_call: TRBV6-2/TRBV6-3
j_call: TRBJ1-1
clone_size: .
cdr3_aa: CASSYSDPPEAFF
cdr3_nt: TGTGCCAGCAGTTACTCAGATCCGCCCGAAGCTTTCTTT

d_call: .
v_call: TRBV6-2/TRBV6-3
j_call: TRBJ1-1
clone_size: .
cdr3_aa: CASSSGGKAFF
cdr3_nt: TGTGCCAGCAGTTCTGGGGGGAAAGCTTTCTTT

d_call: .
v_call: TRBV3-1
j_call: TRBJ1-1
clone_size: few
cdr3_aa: CASSQVWRDTEAFF
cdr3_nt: TGTGCCAGCAGCCAAGTTTGGAGGGACACTGAAGCTTTCTTT

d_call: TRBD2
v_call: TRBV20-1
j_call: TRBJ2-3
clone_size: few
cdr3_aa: CSAPGTSGLDTQYF
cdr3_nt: TGCAGTGCTCCCGGGACTAGCGGGCTAGATACGCAGTATTTT

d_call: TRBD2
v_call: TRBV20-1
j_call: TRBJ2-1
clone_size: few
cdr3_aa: CSASEWPKRDAAEQFF
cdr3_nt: TGCAGTGCTAGTGAATGGCCTAAGCGGGACGCCGCTGAGCAGTTCTTC

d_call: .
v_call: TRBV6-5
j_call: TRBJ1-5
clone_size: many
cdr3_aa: CASSYLRSNQPQHF
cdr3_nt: TGTGCCAGCAGTTACTTAAGGAGCAATCAGCCCCAGCATTTT

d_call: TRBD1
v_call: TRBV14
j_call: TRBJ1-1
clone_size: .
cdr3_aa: CASSLGQLSEAFF
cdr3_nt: TGTGCCAGCAGCCTGGGACAGCTGAGTGAAGCTTTCTTT

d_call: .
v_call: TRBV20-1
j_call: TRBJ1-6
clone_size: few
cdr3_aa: CSALTRVANSPLHF
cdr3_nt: TGCAGTGCTCTGACCAGGGTAGCTAATTCACCCCTCCACTTT

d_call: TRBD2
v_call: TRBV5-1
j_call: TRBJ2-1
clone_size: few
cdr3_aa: CASSLVGVAGRYNEQFF
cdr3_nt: TGCGCCAGCAGCTTGGTCGGTGTAGCGGGGAGGTACAATGAGCAGTTCTTC

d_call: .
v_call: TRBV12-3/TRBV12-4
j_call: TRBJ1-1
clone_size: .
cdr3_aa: CASSLHGANTEAFF
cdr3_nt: TGTGCCAGCAGTTTACATGGGGCGAACACTGAAGCTTTCTTT

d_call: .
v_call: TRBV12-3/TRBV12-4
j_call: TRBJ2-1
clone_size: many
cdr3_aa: CASSPTGPIDEQFF
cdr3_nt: TGTGCCAGCAGTCCCACCGGGCCCATCGATGAGCAGTTCTTC

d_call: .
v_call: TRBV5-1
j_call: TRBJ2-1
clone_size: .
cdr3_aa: CASSRGDPSYNEQFF
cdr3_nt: TGCGCCAGCAGCCGGGGCGACCCCTCCTACAATGAGCAGTTCTTC

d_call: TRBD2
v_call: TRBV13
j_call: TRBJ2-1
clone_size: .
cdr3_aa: CASSPTSGGLHEQFF
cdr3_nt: TGTGCCAGCAGCCCGACTAGCGGGGGCCTCCATGAGCAGTTCTTC

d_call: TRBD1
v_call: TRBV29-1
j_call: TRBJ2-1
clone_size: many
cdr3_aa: CSALQGSSYNEQFF
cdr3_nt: TGCAGCGCCTTACAGGGGAGCTCCTACAATGAGCAGTTCTTC

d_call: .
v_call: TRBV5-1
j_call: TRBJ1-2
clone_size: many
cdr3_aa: CASSLKADANYGYTF
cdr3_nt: TGCGCCAGCAGCTTGAAGGCAGACGCTAACTATGGCTACACCTTC

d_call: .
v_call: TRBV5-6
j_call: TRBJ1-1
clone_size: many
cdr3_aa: CASSLVGQTMNTEAFF
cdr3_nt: TGTGCCAGCAGCTTGGTAGGACAGACTATGAACACTGAAGCTTTCTTT

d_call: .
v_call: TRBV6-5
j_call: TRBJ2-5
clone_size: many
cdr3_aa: CALGGSQETQYF
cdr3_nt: TGTGCCCTAGGTGGCAGCCAAGAGACCCAGTACTTC

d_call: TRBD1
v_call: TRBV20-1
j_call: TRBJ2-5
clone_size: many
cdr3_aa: CSALQSHRGETQYF
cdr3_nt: TGCAGTGCTCTGCAATCCCACAGGGGAGAGACCCAGTACTTC

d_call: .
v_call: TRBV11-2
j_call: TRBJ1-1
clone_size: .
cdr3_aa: CASSSDLVNTEAFF
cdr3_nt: TGTGCCAGCAGCTCAGACTTGGTGAACACTGAAGCTTTCTTT

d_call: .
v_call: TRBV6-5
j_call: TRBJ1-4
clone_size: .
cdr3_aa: CASSYGQPEEKLFF
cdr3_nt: TGTGCCAGCAGTTACGGACAGCCCGAGGAAAAACTGTTTTTT

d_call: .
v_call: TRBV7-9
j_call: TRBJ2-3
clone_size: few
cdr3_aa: CASSLDLGLRDTQYF
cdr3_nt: TGTGCCAGCAGCTTAGATCTGGGGCTCAGAGATACGCAGTATTTT

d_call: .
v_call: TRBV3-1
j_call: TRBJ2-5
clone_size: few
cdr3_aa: CASSQSLQGWEETQYF
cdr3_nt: TGTGCCAGCAGCCAGAGTCTACAGGGATGGGAAGAGACCCAGTACTTC

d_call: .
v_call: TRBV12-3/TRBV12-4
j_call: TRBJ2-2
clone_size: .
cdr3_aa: CASSPPTGPGELFF
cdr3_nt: TGTGCCAGCAGTCCCCCGACAGGCCCCGGGGAGCTGTTTTTT

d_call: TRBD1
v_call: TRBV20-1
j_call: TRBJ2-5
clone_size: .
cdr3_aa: CSANDREETQYF
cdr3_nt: TGCAGTGCTAACGACAGGGAAGAGACCCAGTACTTC

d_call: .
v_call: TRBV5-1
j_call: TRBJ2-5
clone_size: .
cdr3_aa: CASSLTLPSVQETQYF
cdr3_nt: TGCGCCAGCAGCTTAACCCTCCCTAGCGTACAAGAGACCCAGTACTTC

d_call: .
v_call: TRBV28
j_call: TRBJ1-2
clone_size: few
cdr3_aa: CASRDSQDYGYTF
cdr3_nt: TGTGCCAGCAGGGACTCTCAGGACTATGGCTACACCTTC

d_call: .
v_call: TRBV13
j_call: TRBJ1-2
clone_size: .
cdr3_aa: CASSLGLTPNPLYGYTF
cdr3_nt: TGTGCCAGCAGCTTAGGCCTGACACCCAATCCCCTTTATGGCTACACCTTC

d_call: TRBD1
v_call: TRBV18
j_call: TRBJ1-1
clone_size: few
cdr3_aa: CASSPGQGDEAFF
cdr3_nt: TGTGCCAGCTCACCCGGACAGGGTGATGAAGCTTTCTTT

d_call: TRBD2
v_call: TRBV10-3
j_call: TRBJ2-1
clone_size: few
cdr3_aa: CAISAVAGYNEQFF
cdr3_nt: TGTGCCATCAGTGCCGTAGCGGGCTACAATGAGCAGTTCTTC

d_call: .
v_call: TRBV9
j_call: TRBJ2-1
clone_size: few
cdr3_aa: CASSVASSYNEQFF
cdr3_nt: TGTGCCAGCAGCGTAGCGTCCTCCTACAATGAGCAGTTCTTC

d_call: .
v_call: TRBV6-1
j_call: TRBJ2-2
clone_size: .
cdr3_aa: CASSEMSGATGELFF
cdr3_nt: TGTGCCAGCAGTGAAATGTCCGGGGCTACCGGGGAGCTGTTTTTT